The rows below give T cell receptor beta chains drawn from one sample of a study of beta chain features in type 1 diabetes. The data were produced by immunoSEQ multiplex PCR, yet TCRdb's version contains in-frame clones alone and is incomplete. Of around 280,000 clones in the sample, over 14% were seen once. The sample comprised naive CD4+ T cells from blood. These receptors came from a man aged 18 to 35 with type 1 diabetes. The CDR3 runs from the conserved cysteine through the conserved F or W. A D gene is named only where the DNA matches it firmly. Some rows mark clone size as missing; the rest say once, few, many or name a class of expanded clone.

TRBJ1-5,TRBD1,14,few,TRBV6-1,TGTGCCAGCAGTCTACAGGGGAGGAATCAGCCCCAGCATTTT,CASSLQGRNQPQHF
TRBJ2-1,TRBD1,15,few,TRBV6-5,TGTGCCAGCAGCCGTGGTGGACAGGGGACCGCTAAGCAGTTCTTC,CASSRGGQGTAKQFF
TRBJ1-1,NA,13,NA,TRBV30,TGTGCCTGGACGACAGATTGGACCACTGAAGCTTTCTTT,CAWTTDWTTEAFF
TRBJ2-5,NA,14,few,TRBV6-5,TGTGCCAGCAGTTACTCAGGGGGCCAAGAGACCCAGTACTTC,CASSYSGGQETQYF
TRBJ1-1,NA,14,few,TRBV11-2,TGTGCCAGCAGCTCCAGGGGTCAGGGAACTGAAGCTTTCTTT,CASSSRGQGTEAFF
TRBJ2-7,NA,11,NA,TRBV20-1,TGCAGTGCTAGTAGAGAGGGTGAGCAGTACTTC,CSASREGEQYF
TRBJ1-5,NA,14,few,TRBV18,TGTGCCAGCTCACCCGGACACCTCAATCAGCCCCAGCATTTT,CASSPGHLNQPQHF
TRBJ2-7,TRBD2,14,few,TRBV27,TGTGCCAGCAGTTTACTAGCGGGAGCCTACGAGCAGTACTTC,CASSLLAGAYEQYF
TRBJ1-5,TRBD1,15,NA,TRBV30,TGTGCCTGGAGCCGGGACAGTCCTGGCAATCAGCCCCAGCATTTT,CAWSRDSPGNQPQHF
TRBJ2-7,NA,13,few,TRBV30,TGTGCCGGGGCGGCCAGGGACTCCTACGAGCAGTACTTC,CAGAARDSYEQYF
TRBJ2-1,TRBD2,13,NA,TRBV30,TGTGCCTGGACCCGCGGGGGATACAATGAGCAGTTCTTC,CAWTRGGYNEQFF
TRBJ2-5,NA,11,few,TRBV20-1,TGCAGTGCGCCGGTGCAAGAGACCCAGTACTTC,CSAPVQETQYF
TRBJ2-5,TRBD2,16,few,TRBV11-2,TGTGCCAGCAGCCAATCTAGCGGGGGGGCCGGGGAGACCCAGTACTTC,CASSQSSGGAGETQYF
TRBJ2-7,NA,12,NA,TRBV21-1,TGTGCCAGCAGCTCGAGCTCCTACGAGCAGTACTTC,CASSSSSYEQYF
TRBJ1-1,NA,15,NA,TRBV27,TGTGCCAGCAGTTCTGTGGGAGATTCGTGGACTGAAGCTTTCTTT,CASSSVGDSWTEAFF
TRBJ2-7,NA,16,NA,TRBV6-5,TGTGCCAGCAGTTACTCAACCAGCCTACAGGGCAGCGAGCAGTACTTC,CASSYSTSLQGSEQYF
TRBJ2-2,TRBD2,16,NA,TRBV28,TGTACATCCGGGACTAGCGGGAGGGCCGGGACCGGGGAGCTGTTTTTT,CTSGTSGRAGTGELFF
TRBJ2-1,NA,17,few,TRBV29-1,TGCAGCGTTGATAGTAAAAGACGCCGGAGCTCCTACAATGAGCAGTTCTTC,CSVDSKRRRSSYNEQFF